The entry that follows covers one T cell receptor (beta chain) sequence. This entry belongs to a study of blood T cell repertoires in COVID-19. Whole-study context: Whether acute or convalescent, the COVID-19 samples came from the United States, Italy and Spain. T cells, B-cell-depleted T cells, or PBMCs provided the cDNA or gDNA that served as material.

Under the authors' procedure: Cell counts per sample came from amplifying reference gene primers. Produced via immunoSEQ multiplex PCR; TCRdb's table is partial and in-frame only. That table gives V, J and clone size, and the DNA gave D and trimming. The sample records hundreds of thousands of clones, about 80% being singletons. The sequenced material came from peripheral blood. The clonotype was recovered from a woman aged 40 to 55 with active or convalescent COVID-19.

The CDR3: CASSLSLSIEAFF. For the CDR3, the DNA is TGTGCCAGCAGCTTAAGTCTTTCTATTGAAGCTTTCTTT. This sequence joins TRBV11-2 and TRBJ1-1; unclear D gene. This CDR3 contains 13 residues. Per germline, CDR1 SGHAT and CDR2 FQNNGV. The V gene lost 2 bases and the J gene lost 7 bases, with 11 bases spanning the gap.